These T cell receptor beta chains were read from a single sample in a study of shared clonotypes between healthy human individuals. Profiled with immunoSEQ multiplex PCR; TCRdb holds only in-frame clones, not every one. The sample holds over 400,000 clones; over 70% are singletons and the top ten take 10% to 15%. The sequencing sample was made of PBMCs. These receptors were obtained from a woman aged 40 to 50 in good health. Some clones in this sample may be carry-over from other donors' samples. Each CDR3 is given without its conserved first and last residue. The order of the fields is V gene, J gene, CDR3 protein.

TRBV7-6	TRBJ2-7	ASSSQTGGLAEAYEQY
TRBV11-3	TRBJ2-7	ASSLGGRAIHEQY
TRBV28	TRBJ1-2	ASSLPQKTDYGYT
TRBV5-4	TRBJ1-1	ASSWGQGDTEAF
TRBV18	TRBJ2-7	ASSRNRGGYEQY
TRBV7-3	TRBJ1-1	ASSFTTLQGAEAF
TRBV18	TRBJ1-1	ASSPRSNGAEAF
TRBV28	TRBJ2-6	ATLNPGANVLT
TRBV4-3	TRBJ2-3	ASSQDARSDTQY
TRBV15	TRBJ2-5	ATSRSRGGTQY
TRBV2	TRBJ2-2	ASSETFGGGNTGELF
TRBV6-6	TRBJ1-5	ASSYDTDSNQPQH
TRBV5-1	TRBJ1-3	ASSLEGQGALSGSGNTIY
TRBV6-6	TRBJ2-2	ASSYGSGRVTGELF
TRBV29-1	TRBJ2-3	SVVALAGTDTQY
TRBV9	TRBJ1-1	ASSVSTGMNIEAF
TRBV7-9	TRBJ2-1	ASSPDTENEQF
TRBV7-6	TRBJ2-2	ASSLAGPGELF
TRBV27	TRBJ2-7	ATKVVSSYEQY
TRBV6-1	TRBJ1-2	ASSPSPNYGYT
TRBV2	TRBJ2-2	ASSEGFGTGVF
TRBV15	TRBJ2-1	ATSRAGGGYEQF
TRBV4-2	TRBJ1-2	ASSQGGWYT
TRBV27	TRBJ2-5	ASRAWGEGGPETQY
TRBV7-2	TRBJ2-7	ASSLSGSRYEQY
TRBV30	TRBJ1-1	AWSASQVRRGSDTEAF
TRBV6-6	TRBJ1-3	ASSLGGSGNTIY
TRBV27	TRBJ2-7	ASSWGQGFSYEQY
TRBV19	TRBJ2-5	ASSSGSGGETQY
TRBV9	TRBJ2-7	ASSVGGQGSYEQY
TRBV19	TRBJ2-7	ASSMAGDYEQY
TRBV30	TRBJ2-7	AWVRDRPYEQY
TRBV5-1	TRBJ2-2	ASSTGTAEALTGELF
TRBV6-1	TRBJ1-2	ASMRGTDYGYT
TRBV11-1	TRBJ2-1	ASSLAKSVPGRQF
TRBV9	TRBJ2-7	ASSVVRGYEQY
TRBV18	TRBJ2-7	ASSPRQPGSYEQY
TRBV18	TRBJ2-2	ASSTLTSTGELF
TRBV28	TRBJ1-1	ASSLGGAMDTEAF
TRBV19	TRBJ2-1	ASSIRSSARGVNEQF
TRBV18	TRBJ2-7	ASSPQFGSGRSEQY
TRBV6-6	TRBJ1-4	ASSSVWGQGAT
TRBV6-6	TRBJ2-7	ASSYGQGSSYEQY
TRBV28	TRBJ2-1	ASSSRETPYNEQF
TRBV7-8	TRBJ1-1	ASSLAAGRYTEAF
TRBV4-3	TRBJ2-3	ASSRTGNTDTQY
TRBV11-2	TRBJ2-7	ASSPGPSLEQY
TRBV5-1	TRBJ2-3	ASSIGPDPRTDTQY